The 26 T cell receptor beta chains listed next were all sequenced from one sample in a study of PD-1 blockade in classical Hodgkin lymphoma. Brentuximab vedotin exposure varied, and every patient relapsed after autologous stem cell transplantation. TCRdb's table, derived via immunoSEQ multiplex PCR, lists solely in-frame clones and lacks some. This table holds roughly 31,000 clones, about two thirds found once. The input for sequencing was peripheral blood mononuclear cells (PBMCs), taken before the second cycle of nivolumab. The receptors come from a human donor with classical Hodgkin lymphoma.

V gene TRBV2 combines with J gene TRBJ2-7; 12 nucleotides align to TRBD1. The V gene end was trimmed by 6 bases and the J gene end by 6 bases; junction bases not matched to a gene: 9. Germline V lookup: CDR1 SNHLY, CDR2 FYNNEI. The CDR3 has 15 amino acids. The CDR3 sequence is CASSLRDRGRTEQYF. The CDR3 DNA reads TGTGCCAGCAGCCTCCGGGACAGGGGGCGGACCGAGCAGTACTTC.

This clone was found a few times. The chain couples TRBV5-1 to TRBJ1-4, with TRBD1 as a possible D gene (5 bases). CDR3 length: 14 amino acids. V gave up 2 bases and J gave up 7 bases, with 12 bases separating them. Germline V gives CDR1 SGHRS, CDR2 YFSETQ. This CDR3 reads CASSLLGLAEKLFF. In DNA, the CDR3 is TGCGCCAGCAGCTTACTGGGGCTTGCTGAAAAACTGTTTTTT. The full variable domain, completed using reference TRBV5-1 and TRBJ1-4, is KAGVTQTPRYLIKTRGQQVTLSCSPISGHRSVSWYQQTPGQGLQFLFEYFSETQRNKGNFPGRFSGRQFSNSRSEMNVSTLELGDSALYLCASSLLGLAEKLFFGSGTQLSVL.

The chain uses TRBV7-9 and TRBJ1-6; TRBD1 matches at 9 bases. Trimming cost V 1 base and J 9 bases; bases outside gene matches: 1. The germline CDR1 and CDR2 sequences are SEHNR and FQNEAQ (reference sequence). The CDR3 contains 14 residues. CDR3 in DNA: TGTGCCAGCAGCTTAGGGACAGGGGTTTCACCCCTCCACTTT. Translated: CASSLGTGVSPLHF. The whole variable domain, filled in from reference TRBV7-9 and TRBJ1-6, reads DTGVSQNPRHKITKRGQNVTFRCDPISEHNRLYWYRQTLGQGPEFLTYFQNEAQLEKSRLLSDRFSAERPKGSFSTLEIQRTEQGDSAMYLCASSLGTGVSPLHFGNGTRLTVT.

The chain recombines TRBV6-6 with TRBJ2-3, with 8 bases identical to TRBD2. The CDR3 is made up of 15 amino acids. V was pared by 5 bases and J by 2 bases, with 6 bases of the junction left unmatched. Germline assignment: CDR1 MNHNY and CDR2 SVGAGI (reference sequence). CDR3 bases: TGTGCCAGCAGTGTCAGCGGGAGAAACACAGATACGCAGTATTTT. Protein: CASSVSGRNTDTQYF.

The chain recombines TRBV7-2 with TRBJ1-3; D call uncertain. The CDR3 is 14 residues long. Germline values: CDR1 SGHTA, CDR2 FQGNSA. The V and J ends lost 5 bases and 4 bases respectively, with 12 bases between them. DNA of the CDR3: TGTGCCAGCAGCCCAAACCAGAACGGAAACACCATATATTTT. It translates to CASSPNQNGNTIYF. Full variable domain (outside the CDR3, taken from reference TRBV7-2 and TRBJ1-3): GAGVSQSPSNKVTEKGKDVELRCDPISGHTALYWYRQSLGQGLEFLIYFQGNSAPDKSGLPSDRFSAERTGGSVSTLTIQRTQQEDSAVYLCASSPNQNGNTIYFGEGSWLTVV.

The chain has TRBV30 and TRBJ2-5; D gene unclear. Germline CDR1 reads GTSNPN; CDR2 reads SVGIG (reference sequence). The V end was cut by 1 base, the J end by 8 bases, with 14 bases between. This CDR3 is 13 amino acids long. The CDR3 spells CAWSAAARSTQYF. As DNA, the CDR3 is TGTGCCTGGAGTGCAGCAGCGAGGAGCACCCAGTACTTC.

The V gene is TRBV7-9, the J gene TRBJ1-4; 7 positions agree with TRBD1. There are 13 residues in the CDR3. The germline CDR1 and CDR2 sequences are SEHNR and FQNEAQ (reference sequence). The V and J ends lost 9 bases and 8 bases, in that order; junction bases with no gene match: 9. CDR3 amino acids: CASLTGSTEKLFF. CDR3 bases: TGTGCCAGTTTGACAGGGTCAACCGAAAAACTGTTTTTT.

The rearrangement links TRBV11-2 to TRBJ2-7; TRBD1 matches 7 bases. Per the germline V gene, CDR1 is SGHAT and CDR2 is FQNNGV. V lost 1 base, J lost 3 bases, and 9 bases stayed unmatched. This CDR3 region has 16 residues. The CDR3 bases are TGTGCCAGCAGCTTAGCTCGGGACAGCCACCTCTACGAGCAGTACTTC. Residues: CASSLARDSHLYEQYF.

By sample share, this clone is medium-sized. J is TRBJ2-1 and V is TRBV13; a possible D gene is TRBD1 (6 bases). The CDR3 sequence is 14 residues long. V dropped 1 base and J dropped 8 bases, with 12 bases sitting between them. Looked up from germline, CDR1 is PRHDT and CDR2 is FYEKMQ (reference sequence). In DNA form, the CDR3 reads TGTGCCAGCAGCTTAGAACAGGGACGCGATGAGCAGTTCTTC. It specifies CASSLEQGRDEQFF.

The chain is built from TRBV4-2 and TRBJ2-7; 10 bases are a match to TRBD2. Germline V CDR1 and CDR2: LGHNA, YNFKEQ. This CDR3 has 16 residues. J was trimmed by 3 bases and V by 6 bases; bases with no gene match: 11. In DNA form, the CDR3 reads TGTGCCAGCAGGAGGGAGGGGCTAGCGGGGGTCTACGAGCAGTACTTC. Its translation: CASRREGLAGVYEQYF.

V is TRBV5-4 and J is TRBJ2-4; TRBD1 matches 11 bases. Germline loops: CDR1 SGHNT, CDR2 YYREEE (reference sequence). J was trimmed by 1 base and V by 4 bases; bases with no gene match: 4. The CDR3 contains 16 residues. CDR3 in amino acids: CASSRTGGYAKNIQYF. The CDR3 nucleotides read TGTGCCAGCAGCCGGACAGGGGGCTACGCCAAAAACATTCAGTACTTC.

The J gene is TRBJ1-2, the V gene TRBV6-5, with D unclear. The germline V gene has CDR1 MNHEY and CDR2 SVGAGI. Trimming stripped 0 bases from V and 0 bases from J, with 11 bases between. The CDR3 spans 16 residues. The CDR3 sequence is CASSYSSRNANYGYTF. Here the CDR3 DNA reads TGTGCCAGCAGTTACTCGAGCAGGAACGCTAACTATGGCTACACCTTC.

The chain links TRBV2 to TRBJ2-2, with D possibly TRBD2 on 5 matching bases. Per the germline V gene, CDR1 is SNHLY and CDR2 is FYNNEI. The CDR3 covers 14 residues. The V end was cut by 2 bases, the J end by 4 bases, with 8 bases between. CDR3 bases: TGTGCCAGCAGTGAAAGAGCGGTCACCGGGGAGCTGTTTTTT. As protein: CASSERAVTGELFF.

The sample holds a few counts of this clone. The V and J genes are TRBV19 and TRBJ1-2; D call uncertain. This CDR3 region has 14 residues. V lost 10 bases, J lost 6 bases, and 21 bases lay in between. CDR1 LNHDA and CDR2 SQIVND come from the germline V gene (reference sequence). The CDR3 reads CATTTFVGFDGYTF. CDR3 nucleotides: TGTGCCACCACGACCTTTGTGGGATTTGATGGCTACACCTTC.

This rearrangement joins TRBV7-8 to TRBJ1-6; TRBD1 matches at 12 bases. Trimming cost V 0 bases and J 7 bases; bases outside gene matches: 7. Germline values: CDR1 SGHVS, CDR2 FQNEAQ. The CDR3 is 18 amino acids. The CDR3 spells CASSLALGQGARNSPLHF. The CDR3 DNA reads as TGTGCCAGCAGCTTAGCATTGGGACAGGGGGCAAGGAATTCACCCCTCCACTTT. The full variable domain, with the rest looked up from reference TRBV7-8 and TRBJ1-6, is GAGVSQSPRYKVAKRGQDVALRCDPISGHVSLFWYQQALGQGPEFLTYFQNEAQLDKSGLPSDRFFAERPEGSVSTLKIQRTQQEDSAVYLCASSLALGQGARNSPLHFGNGTRLTVT.

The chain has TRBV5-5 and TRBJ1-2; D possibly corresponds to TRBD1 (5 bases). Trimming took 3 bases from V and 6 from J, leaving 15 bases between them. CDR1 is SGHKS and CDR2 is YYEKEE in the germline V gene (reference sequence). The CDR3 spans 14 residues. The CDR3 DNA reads TGTGCCAGCAGCTCCGGGGCTTCAAGCAATGGCTACACCTTC. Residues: CASSSGASSNGYTF.

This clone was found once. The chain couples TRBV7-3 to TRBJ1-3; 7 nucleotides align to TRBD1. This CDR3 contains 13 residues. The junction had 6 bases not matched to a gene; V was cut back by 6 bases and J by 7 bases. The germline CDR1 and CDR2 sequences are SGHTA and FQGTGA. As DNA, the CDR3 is TGTGCCAGCAGTATACAGGGGACTAACACCATATATTTT. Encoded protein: CASSIQGTNTIYF.

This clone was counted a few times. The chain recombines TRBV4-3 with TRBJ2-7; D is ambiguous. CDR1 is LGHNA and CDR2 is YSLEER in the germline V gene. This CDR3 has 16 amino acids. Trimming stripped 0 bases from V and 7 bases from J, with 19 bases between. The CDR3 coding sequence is TGCGCCAGCAGCCAAGAAGCCCACCTCCTCGCCGGTGAGCAGTACTTC. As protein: CASSQEAHLLAGEQYF.

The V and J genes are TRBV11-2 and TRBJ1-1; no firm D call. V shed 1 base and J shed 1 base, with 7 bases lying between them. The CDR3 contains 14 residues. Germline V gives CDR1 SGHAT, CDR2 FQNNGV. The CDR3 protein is CASSLGAGNTEAFF. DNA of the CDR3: TGTGCCAGCAGCTTAGGGGCGGGGAACACTGAAGCTTTCTTT.

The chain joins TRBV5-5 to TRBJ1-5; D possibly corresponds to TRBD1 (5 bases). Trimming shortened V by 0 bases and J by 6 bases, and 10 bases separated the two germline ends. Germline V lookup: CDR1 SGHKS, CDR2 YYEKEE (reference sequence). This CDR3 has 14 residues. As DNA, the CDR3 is TGTGCCAGCAGCTTGGGCCCGGGGCCTCAGCCCCAGCATTTT. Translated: CASSLGPGPQPQHF.

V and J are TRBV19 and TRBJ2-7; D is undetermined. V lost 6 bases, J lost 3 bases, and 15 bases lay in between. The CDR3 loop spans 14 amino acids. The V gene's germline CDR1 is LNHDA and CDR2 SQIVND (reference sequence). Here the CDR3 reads CASSRTVKDYEQYF. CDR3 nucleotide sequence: TGTGCCAGTAGCCGGACGGTTAAGGACTACGAGCAGTACTTC. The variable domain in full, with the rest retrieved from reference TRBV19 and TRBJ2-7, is DGGITQSPKYLFRKEGQNVTLSCEQNLNHDAMYWYRQDPGQGLRLIYYSQIVNDFQKGDIAEGYSVSREKKESFPLTVTSAQKNPTAFYLCASSRTVKDYEQYFGPGTRLTVT.

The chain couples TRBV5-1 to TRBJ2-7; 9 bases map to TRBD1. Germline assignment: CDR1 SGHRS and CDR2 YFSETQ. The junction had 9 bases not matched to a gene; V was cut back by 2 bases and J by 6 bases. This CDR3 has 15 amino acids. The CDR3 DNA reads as TGCGCCAGCAGCTTTATCCCGGGACAGGGCACCGAGCAGTACTTC. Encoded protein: CASSFIPGQGTEQYF. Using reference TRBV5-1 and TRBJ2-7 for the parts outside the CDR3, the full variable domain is KAGVTQTPRYLIKTRGQQVTLSCSPISGHRSVSWYQQTPGQGLQFLFEYFSETQRNKGNFPGRFSGRQFSNSRSEMNVSTLELGDSALYLCASSFIPGQGTEQYFGPGTRLTVT.

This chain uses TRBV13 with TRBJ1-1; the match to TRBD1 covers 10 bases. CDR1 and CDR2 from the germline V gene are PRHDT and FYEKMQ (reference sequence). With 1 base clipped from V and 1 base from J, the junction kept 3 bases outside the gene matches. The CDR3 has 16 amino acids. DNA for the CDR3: TGTGCCAGCAGCTTAGAGGGACAGGGGCCGAACACTGAAGCTTTCTTT. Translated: CASSLEGQGPNTEAFF.

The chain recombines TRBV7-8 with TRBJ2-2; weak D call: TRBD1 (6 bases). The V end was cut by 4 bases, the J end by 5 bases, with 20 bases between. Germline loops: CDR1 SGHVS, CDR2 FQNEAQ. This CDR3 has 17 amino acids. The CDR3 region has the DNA TGTGCCAGCAGCTCGTCTCTTCAGACAGGCAAGACCGGGGAGCTGTTTTTT. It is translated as CASSSSLQTGKTGELFF. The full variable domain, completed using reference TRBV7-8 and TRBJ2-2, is GAGVSQSPRYKVAKRGQDVALRCDPISGHVSLFWYQQALGQGPEFLTYFQNEAQLDKSGLPSDRFFAERPEGSVSTLKIQRTQQEDSAVYLCASSSSLQTGKTGELFFGEGSRLTVL.

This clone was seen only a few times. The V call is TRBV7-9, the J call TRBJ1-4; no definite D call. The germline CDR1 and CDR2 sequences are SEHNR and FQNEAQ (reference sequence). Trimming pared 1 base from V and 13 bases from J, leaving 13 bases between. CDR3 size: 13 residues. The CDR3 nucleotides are TGTGCCAGCAGCTTAGAATCGCAGGTAACACTGTTTTTT. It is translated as CASSLESQVTLFF.

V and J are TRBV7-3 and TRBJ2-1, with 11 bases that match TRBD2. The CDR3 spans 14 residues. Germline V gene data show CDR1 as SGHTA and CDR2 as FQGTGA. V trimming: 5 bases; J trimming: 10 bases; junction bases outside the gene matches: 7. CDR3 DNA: TGTGCCAGCAGCCACGGACTAGCGGGTGGGGAGCAGTTCTTC. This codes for CASSHGLAGGEQFF.